This T cell receptor beta chain is from a study of T-cell reconstitution after alpha-beta-depleted transplantation in children. The V end lost 1 base, the J end lost 8 bases, and 12 bases lay between the germline ends. CDR3 length: 14 amino acids. The germline CDR1 and CDR2 sequences are SGHNT and YYREEE (reference sequence). The TCRbeta library was prepared with unique molecular identifiers. From the PCR reads, TCRdb called clonotypes with MiXCR, one entry per CDR3 protein. The sample yields 600,000 to 700,000 distinct CDR3 sequences, roughly 17% seen once. The chain joins TRBV5-4 to TRBJ1-4; no clear D. The receptor was derived from a human donor who donated a stem cell graft to a child with acute myeloid leukemia. This specimen consisted of PBMCs from the stem cell graft donor, obtained from the stem cell graft. CDR3 protein: CASSLIGSGEKLFF. DNA for the CDR3: TGTGCCAGCAGCTTGATCGGGTCCGGGGAAAAACTGTTTTTT.